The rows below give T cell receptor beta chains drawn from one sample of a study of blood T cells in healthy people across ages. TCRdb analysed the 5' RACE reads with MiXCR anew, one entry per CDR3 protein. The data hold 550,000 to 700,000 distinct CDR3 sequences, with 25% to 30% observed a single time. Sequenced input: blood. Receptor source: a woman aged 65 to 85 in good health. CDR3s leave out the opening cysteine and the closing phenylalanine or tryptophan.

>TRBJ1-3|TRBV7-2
ASSLFGRNTNTTY
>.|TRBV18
ASSADASEQY
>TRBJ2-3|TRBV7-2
ASSLAAGVDTDTQY
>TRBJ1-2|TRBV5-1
ASSLVPRGAGYGYT
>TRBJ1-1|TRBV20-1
SARRAGIANTEAF
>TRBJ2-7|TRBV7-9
ASSPKGVIYEQY
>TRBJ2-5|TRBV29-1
SVDSRETQY
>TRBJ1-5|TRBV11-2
ASSLERDRRLNSNQPQH
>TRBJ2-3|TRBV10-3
AISDTSGATDTQY
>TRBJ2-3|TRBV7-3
ASNLRQGSTDTQY
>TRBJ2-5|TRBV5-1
ASSSLPTSVETQY
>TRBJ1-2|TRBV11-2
ASSLGGQIRGYT
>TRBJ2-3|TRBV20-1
SATGTGGTDTQY
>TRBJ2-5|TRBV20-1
SATGLVGGTQY
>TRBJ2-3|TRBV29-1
SAEASGSTDTQY
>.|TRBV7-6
ASSLGLTPNEQF